The next 26 T cell receptor beta chains were all read from a single sample in a study of tumor and adjacent non-tumor tissue in lung cancer (dated by TCRdb to 2016 to 2019). The method behind the library was multiplex PCR. Reads for this sample came from an Illumina HiSeq 2500. Following protocols modified from ARM-PCR, the researchers constructed TCRbeta libraries through three rounds of nested PCR with primers (Table S4). TCRdb reworked the public reads: Q25 trimming with fastp, MiXCR clone assembly, productive beta chains retained. Every entry covers one CDR3 protein and lists the most common genes and DNA from its rows. This sample has about 75,000 distinct CDR3 sequences in its table, and under 85% of those were observed once. 10% to 15% of the sample is held by the ten biggest clonotypes. RNA was extracted from bulk unsorted tissue and checked for quality with a NanoDrop ND-1000 and an Agilent 2100.

The sample was lung tumor tissue. The receptors were sampled from a woman between 50 and 59 years old with non-small cell lung cancer.

As concerns this clonotype: The final CDR3 position lacks the conserved phenylalanine or tryptophan, pointing to a likely read error. J is TRBJ2-7 and V is TRBV5-5; the match to TRBD1 covers 8 bases. Germline CDR1 SGHKS, CDR2 YYEKEE (reference sequence). CDR3 length equals 15 residues. This CDR3 is CASSSTPGQAYKQYS. In DNA form, the CDR3 reads TGTGCCAGCAGTTCAACCCCGGGACAGGCCTACAAGCAGTACTCC.

The chain combines TRBV11-2 with TRBJ2-1, with D unclear. Germline CDR1 SGHAT, CDR2 FQNNGV. The V end lost 3 bases, the J end lost 6 bases, and 12 bases lay between the germline ends. The CDR3 totals 14 residues. CDR3: CASSFGSVVNEQFF. DNA for the CDR3: TGTGCCAGCAGCTTCGGCAGTGTCGTCAATGAGCAGTTCTTC.

As for this clonotype: The junction shows a germline mismatch at one end, possibly a read error. For the CDR3, the DNA is TGTGCTAGTAGCCTAGCGTGGGGCACCGGTGAGCTGTTTTTT. Amino acids: CASSLAWGTGELFF. This chain joins TRBV11-3 and TRBJ2-2; TRBD2 might be the D (6 bases). The CDR3 runs to 14 residues. Germline V gene lookup returns CDR1 SGHNT and CDR2 YENEEA.

In regard to this clonotype: The junction departs from the called germline gene at one end, perhaps through a read error. J is TRBJ2-3 and V is TRBV11-2; 8 bases are a match to TRBD1. CDR1 SGHAT and CDR2 FQNNGV come from the germline V gene. This CDR3 is 13 amino acids long. CDR3: CTSSLDRGVTQYF. Here the CDR3 DNA reads TGTACCAGCAGTTTAGACAGGGGAGTTACGCAGTATTTT.

Turning to this clonotype: An end of the junction differs from the germline gene, which may be a read error. The genes are TRBV28 and TRBJ1-5; D gene ambiguous. Per the germline V gene, CDR1 is MDHEN and CDR2 is SYDVKM. This CDR3 is built from 14 residues. CDR3 region: CTSSLFTRDQPQHF. CDR3 DNA: TGTACCAGCAGTTTATTTACGAGGGATCAGCCCCAGCATTTT. The whole variable domain, remainder taken from reference TRBV28 and TRBJ1-5, is DVKVTQSSRYLVKRTGEKVFLECVQDMDHENMFWYRQDPGLGLRLIYFSYDVKMKEKGDIPEGYSVSREKKERFSLILESASTNQTSMYLCTSSLFTRDQPQHFGDGTRLSIL.

Note on this clonotype: A read error may produce the germline difference seen at one junction end. The V gene is TRBV29-1, the J gene TRBJ2-6; D may match TRBD1 or TRBD2 (5 bases each). The germline V gene encodes CDR1 SQVTM and CDR2 ANQGSEA. CDR3 size: 15 residues. CDR3 residues: CRVGTYASGANILTF. CDR3 DNA sequence: TGCAGGGTGGGGACCTACGCCTCTGGGGCCAACATCCTGACTTTC.

Notes on this clonotype: One end of the junction does not line up with germline, which may come from a read error. V is TRBV20-1 and J is TRBJ1-1, with D maybe TRBD1 (5 bases). Germline CDR1 reads DFQATT; CDR2 reads SNEGSKA (reference sequence). The CDR3 has 13 amino acids. The CDR3 protein is CSVRHPSGLETFF. The CDR3 DNA reads as TGCAGTGTTAGACATCCCTCAGGGCTGGAAACTTTCTTT.

To note about this clonotype: One end of the junction fails to match germline, which may point to a read error. The V gene is TRBV11-2, the J gene TRBJ2-3; unclear D gene. CDR1 and CDR2 from the germline V gene are SGHAT and FQNNGV. The CDR3 has 13 amino acids. In nucleotides, the CDR3 is TGTGCCAGCAGCTTGACAACCTGGGATATGCAGTATTTT. Its translation: CASSLTTWDMQYF.

This chain links TRBV24-1 with TRBJ2-4; a possible D gene is TRBD2 (5 bases). V lost 9 bases and J lost 9, with 17 bases in between. The CDR3 extends over 13 amino acids. Germline CDR1 is KGHDR and CDR2 is SFDVKD. CDR3 region: CATGSENESIQYF. The CDR3, as DNA: TGTGCCACCGGGAGCGAGAACGAAAGCATTCAGTACTTC.

Concerning this clonotype: Germline is not matched at one junction end, which may reflect a read error. The chain recombines TRBV20-1 with TRBJ2-4; 7 positions agree with TRBD1. CDR3 length: 15 amino acids. The germline V gene encodes CDR1 DFQATT and CDR2 SNEGSKA (reference sequence). Here the CDR3 reads CSASSGQLGKNIPYF. CDR3 in DNA: TGCAGTGCTAGTTCGGGACAGCTAGGCAAAAACATTCCGTACTTC.

This clonotype was seen only once. The chain carries TRBV6-1 and TRBJ2-7, with D possibly TRBD2 on 5 matching bases. The CDR3 sequence is 15 residues long. V gave up 9 bases and J gave up 1 base, with 19 bases separating them. Germline loops: CDR1 MNHNS, CDR2 SASEGT. In DNA, the CDR3 is TGTGCCAGTATTGAAGACGGCGGGTCGTCCTACGAGCAGTACTTC. This codes for CASIEDGGSSYEQYF.

Concerning this clonotype: This may be a read error, as it is one base from a much larger clone. The chain employs TRBV28 and TRBJ1-2; D perhaps matches TRBD1 (5 bases). Germline V gene sequence: CDR1 MDHEN, CDR2 SYDVKM. The CDR3 runs 12 residues. The CDR3 sequence: CASRGWGYGCTF. The CDR3 DNA reads TGTGCCAGCAGGGGTTGGGGCTATGGCTGCACCTTC.

The chain employs TRBV11-3 and TRBJ2-3; 7 nucleotides match TRBD2. There are 16 residues in the CDR3. The V gene's germline CDR1 is SGHNT and CDR2 YENEEA. In DNA, the CDR3 is TGTACCAACAGCTTAGGACGGCGGGAGAGCGCAGATACGCAGTATTTT. Its translation is CTNSLGRRESADTQYF.

With respect to this clonotype: A junction boundary mismatches the germline segment, possibly from a read error. CDR3 loop: CASSLASMDTLYF. For the CDR3, the DNA is TGTGCCAGCAGCTTAGCTAGTATGGATACGCTGTATTTT. The chain is built from TRBV11-2 and TRBJ2-3; D unresolved. Looked up from germline, CDR1 is SGHAT and CDR2 is FQNNGV. This CDR3 spans 13 amino acids. The full variable domain, in which reference TRBV11-2 and TRBJ2-3 provide the parts outside the CDR3, is EAGVAQSPRYKIIEKRQSVAFWCNPISGHATLYWYQQILGQGPKLLIQFQNNGVVDDSQLPKDRFSAERLKGVDSTLKIQPAKLEDSAVYLCASSLASMDTLYFGPGTRLTVL.

This clonotype was seen just once. In DNA form, the CDR3 reads TGCGCCAGCAGGATCATTGGTGACCAGTTCTTC. As protein: CASRIIGDQFF. The gene calls are TRBV4-1 and TRBJ2-1, with no clear D. The V gene's germline CDR1 is MGHRA and CDR2 YSYEKL. Trimming removed 6 bases from V and 13 bases from J, with 13 bases in between. The CDR3 has 11 residues.

As for this clonotype: Sequence at one end of the junction differs from germline and may be a read error. The J gene is TRBJ2-4, the V gene TRBV11-3, with 7 nucleotides matching TRBD1. CDR1 is SGHNT, CDR2 YENEEA, per germline. The CDR3 spans 14 residues. The CDR3 region is CTNSSTGEGGIQYF. DNA for the CDR3: TGTACCAACAGCTCAACAGGGGAAGGGGGCATTCAATACTTC.

Concerning this clonotype: One end of the junction does not line up with germline, which may come from a read error. The rearrangement joins TRBV6-1 to TRBJ1-5; no clear D. The CDR3 sequence is 14 residues long. Germline assignment: CDR1 MNHNS and CDR2 SASEGT. The CDR3 loop is CASRNGRCNQPHHF. The CDR3 region has the DNA TGTGCCAGCAGAAACGGGAGGTGCAATCAGCCCCATCATTTT.

The CDR3 loop is CSVPSGTSTGELFF. CDR3 nucleotides: TGCAGCGTGCCTTCCGGGACGTCAACGGGGGAGCTGTTTTTT. The rearrangement uses TRBV29-1 and TRBJ2-2; D is possibly TRBD1 or TRBD2 (5 bases each). V lost 6 bases and J 8 bases, leaving 19 bases between the germline ends. The CDR3 sequence is 14 residues long. The V gene's germline CDR1 is SQVTM and CDR2 ANQGSEA.

The chain employs TRBV12-3 or TRBV12-4 and TRBJ1-4; no clear D gene. Trimming pared 7 bases from V and 8 bases from J, leaving 17 bases between. The CDR3 is 14 residues long. This CDR3 is CASTPGSPLEKLFF. The DNA for the CDR3 is TGTGCCAGCACCCCCGGCAGTCCCTTGGAAAAACTGTTTTTT.

This clonotype was counted between two and nine times. This may arise from a read error, as a much more abundant clone is one base away. V and J are TRBV5-6 and TRBJ1-2; possibly TRBD1 for D (5 bases). CDR1 is SGHDT and CDR2 is YYEEEE in the germline V gene. CDR3 length: 14 residues. The CDR3 bases are TGTGTCGGCAGCTTGGTCCAGGGTGCCTATGGCTACACCTTC. It yields the protein CVGSLVQGAYGYTF.

As to this clonotype: Here the CDR3 omits its conserved ending phenylalanine or tryptophan, so a read error is the likely source. This chain uses TRBV29-1 with TRBJ1-5; no clear D gene. The germline CDR1 and CDR2 sequences are SQVTM and ANQGSEA. The CDR3 runs 13 residues. Trimming cost V 8 bases and J 5 bases, with 16 bases left between them. The chain's CDR3 is CSIHGGGDQPQHS. In nucleotides, the CDR3 is TGCAGCATCCACGGCGGAGGTGATCAGCCCCAGCATTCT.

This clonotype is medium-sized by share. This chain uses TRBV29-1 with TRBJ2-4; perhaps TRBD1 as D (6 bases). The CDR3 runs 13 residues. Per the germline V gene, CDR1 is SQVTM and CDR2 is ANQGSEA. V gave up 5 bases and J gave up 8 bases, with 16 bases separating them. The CDR3 nucleotides read TGCAGCGTTTTCAAACCAGGGGTAGACATTCAGTACTTC. This sequence encodes CSVFKPGVDIQYF. Variable domain in full (rest from reference TRBV29-1 and TRBJ2-4): SAVISQKPSRDICQRGTSLTIQCQVDSQVTMMFWYRQQPGQSLTLIATANQGSEATYESGFVIDKFPISRPNLTFSTLTVSNMSPEDSSIYLCSVFKPGVDIQYFGAGTRLSVL.

The V and J genes are TRBV5-4 and TRBJ1-2; 11 bases align to TRBD1. Per the germline V gene, CDR1 is SGHNT and CDR2 is YYREEE (reference sequence). The CDR3 has 16 residues. V lost 3 bases and J lost 2; bases outside the gene matches: 6. The CDR3 spells CASSSCRDRGNYGYTF. In nucleotides, the CDR3 is TGTGCCAGCAGCTCCTGCCGGGACAGGGGGAACTATGGCTACACCTTC.

The rearrangement uses TRBV12-3 or TRBV12-4 and TRBJ1-3; no clear D gene. The CDR3 is 14 residues long. V dropped 4 bases and J dropped 0 bases, with 7 bases sitting between them. CDR3 loop: CASSSRISGNTIYF. As DNA, the CDR3 is TGTGCCAGCAGTTCTAGGATCTCTGGAAACACCATATATTTT.

The rearrangement links TRBV29-1 to TRBJ2-2, with 9 nucleotides matching TRBD1. CDR1 and CDR2 from the germline V gene are SQVTM and ANQGSEA. The CDR3 extends over 14 amino acids. V trimming: 4 bases; J trimming: 7 bases; junction bases outside the gene matches: 7. The CDR3 loop reads CSVGRQGDIGELFF. For the CDR3, the DNA is TGCAGCGTTGGCCGACAGGGGGATATCGGGGAGCTGTTTTTT.

In the case of this clonotype: One end of the junction does not line up with germline, which may come from a read error. J is TRBJ1-2 and V is TRBV6-5, with a weak D call TRBD1 (6 bases). Germline V gene sequence: CDR1 MNHEY, CDR2 SVGAGI. The CDR3 contains 15 residues. In nucleotides, the CDR3 is TGTACCAGCAGTTACCCCGGACAGTCCTTGGGCGACTACACCTTC. Protein: CTSSYPGQSLGDYTF.